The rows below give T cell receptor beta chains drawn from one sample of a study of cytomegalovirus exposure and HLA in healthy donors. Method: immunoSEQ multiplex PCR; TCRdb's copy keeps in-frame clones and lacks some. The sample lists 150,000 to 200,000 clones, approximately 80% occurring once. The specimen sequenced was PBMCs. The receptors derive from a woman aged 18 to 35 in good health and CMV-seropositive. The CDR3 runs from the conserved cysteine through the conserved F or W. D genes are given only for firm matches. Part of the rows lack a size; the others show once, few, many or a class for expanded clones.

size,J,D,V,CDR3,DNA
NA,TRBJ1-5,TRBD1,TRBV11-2,CASSLNRGGNQPQHF,TGTGCCAGCAGCTTAAACAGGGGCGGCAATCAGCCCCAGCATTTT
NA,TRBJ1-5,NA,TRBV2,CASSAAFTGSRPQHF,TGTGCCAGCAGTGCCGCCTTTACAGGTTCGCGGCCCCAGCATTTT
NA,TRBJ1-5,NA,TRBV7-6,CASSLALGSLNQPQHF,TGTGCCAGCAGCTTAGCTTTAGGGAGCCTCAATCAGCCCCAGCATTTT
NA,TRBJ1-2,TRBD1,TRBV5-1,CASREIQGAGGYTF,TGCGCCAGCAGGGAGATACAGGGGGCAGGTGGCTACACCTTC
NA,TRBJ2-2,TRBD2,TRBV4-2,CASSHLLAGPTGELFF,TGTGCCAGCAGCCATTTACTAGCGGGGCCCACCGGGGAGCTGTTTTTT
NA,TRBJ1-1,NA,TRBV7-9,CASTWGGTEAFF,TGTGCCAGCACCTGGGGGGGAACTGAAGCTTTCTTT
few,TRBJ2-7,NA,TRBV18,CASSPPWQAEGYEQYF,TGTGCCAGCTCACCACCCTGGCAGGCCGAAGGATACGAGCAGTACTTC
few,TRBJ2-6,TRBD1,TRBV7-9,CASSQLTGSGANVLTF,TGTGCCAGCAGCCAACTGACAGGGTCTGGGGCCAACGTCCTGACTTTC
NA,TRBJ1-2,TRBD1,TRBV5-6,CASSKTGTDIANYGYTF,TGTGCCAGCAGCAAAACCGGGACAGACATCGCGAACTATGGCTACACCTTC
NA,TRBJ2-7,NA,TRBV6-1,CASSVKVGGYSSYEQYF,TGTGCCAGCAGTGTAAAGGTAGGAGGGTACTCCTCCTACGAGCAGTACTTC
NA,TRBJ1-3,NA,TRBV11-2,CASSLGSGENTIYF,TGTGCCAGCAGCTTAGGCTCAGGCGAAAACACCATATATTTT
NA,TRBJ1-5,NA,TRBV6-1,CASSEDMWGRGQPQHF,TGTGCCAGCAGTGAAGATATGTGGGGGCGTGGACAGCCCCAGCATTTT
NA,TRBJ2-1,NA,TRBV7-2,CASSLAGGGPGEQFF,TGTGCCAGCAGCTTAGCTGGGGGGGGGCCAGGTGAGCAGTTCTTC
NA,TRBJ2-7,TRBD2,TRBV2,CASSPPGGRSYEQYF,TGTGCCAGCAGTCCCCCGGGGGGGCGCTCCTACGAGCAGTACTTC
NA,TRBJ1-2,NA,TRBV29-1,CSVPSDYGYTF,TGCAGCGTTCCTAGTGACTATGGCTACACCTTC
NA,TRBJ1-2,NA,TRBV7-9,CASSASTGSNYGYTF,TGTGCCAGCAGCGCGTCGACAGGTAGTAACTATGGCTACACCTTC
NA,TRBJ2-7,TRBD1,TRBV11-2,CASSMPAGTGVTYEQYF,TGTGCCAGCAGCATGCCCGCCGGGACAGGGGTAACCTACGAGCAGTACTTC
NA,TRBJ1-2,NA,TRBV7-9,CASSLAKGVNYGYTF,TGTGCCAGCAGCTTAGCAAAGGGGGTTAACTATGGCTACACCTTC
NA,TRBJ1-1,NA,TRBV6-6,CASGPAGTEAFF,TGTGCCAGCGGGCCGGCGGGCACTGAAGCTTTCTTT
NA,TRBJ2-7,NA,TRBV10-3,CAISGPQGSYEQYF,TGTGCCATCAGTGGTCCACAGGGCTCCTACGAGCAGTACTTC
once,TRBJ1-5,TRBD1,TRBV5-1,CASSLSGVTGGYQPQHF,TGCGCCAGCAGCTTGAGTGGGGTAACAGGGGGCTATCAGCCCCAGCATTTT
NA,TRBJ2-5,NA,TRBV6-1,CASMAGDGEQYF,TGTGCCAGCATGGCAGGCGACGGGGAGCAGTACTTC
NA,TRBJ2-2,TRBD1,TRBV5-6,CASSHLRDRGDTGELFF,TGTGCCAGCAGCCACTTGAGGGACAGGGGGGATACCGGGGAGCTGTTTTTT
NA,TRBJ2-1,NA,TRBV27,CASKASPLTGNEQFF,TGTGCCAGCAAGGCTAGTCCCCTTACGGGCAATGAGCAGTTCTTC
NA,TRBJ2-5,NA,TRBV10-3,CAIRTPSWEQYF,TGTGCCATCAGGACCCCGAGTTGGGAGCAGTACTTC
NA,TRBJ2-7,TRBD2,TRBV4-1,CASSPRTSGGAEQYF,TGCGCCAGCAGCCCCCGGACTAGCGGGGGGGCCGAGCAGTACTTC
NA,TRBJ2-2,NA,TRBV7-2,CASREGGTGELFF,TGTGCCAGCAGGGAGGGAGGCACCGGGGAGCTGTTTTTT
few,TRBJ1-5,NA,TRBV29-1,CSVDWRMNQPQHF,TGCAGCGTTGACTGGCGGATGAATCAGCCCCAGCATTTT
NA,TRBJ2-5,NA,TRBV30,CAWKGGAAQETQYF,TGTGCCTGGAAAGGAGGGGCCGCCCAAGAGACCCAGTACTTC
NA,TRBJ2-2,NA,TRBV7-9,CAVGIAPLNTGELFF,TGTGCCGTCGGAATAGCCCCGCTTAACACCGGGGAGCTGTTTTTT
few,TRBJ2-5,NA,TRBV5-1,CASSWGVGAGETQYF,TGCGCCAGCAGCTGGGGAGTGGGAGCAGGCGAGACCCAGTACTTC
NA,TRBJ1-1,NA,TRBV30,CAWSGGLEAFF,TGTGCCTGGAGTGGAGGTCTTGAAGCTTTCTTT
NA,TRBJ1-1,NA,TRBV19,CASSIGSGEAFF,TGTGCCAGTAGTATAGGGAGCGGTGAAGCTTTCTTT
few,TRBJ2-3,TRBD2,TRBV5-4,CASSLRLAGDLTSTDTQYF,TGTGCCAGCAGCTTGAGACTAGCGGGGGACCTTACTAGCACAGATACGCAGTATTTT
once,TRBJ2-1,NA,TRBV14,CASSQGLAGFGYNEQFF,TGTGCCAGCAGCCAAGGATTGGCAGGGTTTGGTTACAATGAGCAGTTCTTC
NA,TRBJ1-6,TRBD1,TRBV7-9,CASSLSGQGTPLHF,TGTGCCAGCAGCTTGTCGGGACAGGGGACACCCCTCCACTTT
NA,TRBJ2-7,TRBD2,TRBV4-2,CASSQGGGYEQYF,TGTGCCAGCAGCCAAGGGGGGGGCTACGAGCAGTACTTC